The sequence of this T cell receptor beta chain was determined in a study of blood T cell repertoires in COVID-19. Method: immunoSEQ multiplex PCR; TCRdb's copy keeps in-frame clones and lacks some. The profile covers 70,000 or so clones, with 82% appearing a single time and 18% taken by the ten largest. Germline V lookup: CDR1 MGHRA, CDR2 YSYEKL. CDR3 length: 16 amino acids. J lost 0 bases, V lost 4 bases, and 5 bases had no gene match. The origin of this receptor is a human donor in a cohort sampled during active COVID-19. This chain links TRBV4-1 with TRBJ1-1, with 10 bases fitting TRBD1. Sequenced input: peripheral blood. CDR3 amino acids: CASSPGQGGLNTEAFF. In DNA form, the CDR3 reads TGCGCCAGCAGCCCCGGACAGGGGGGCCTGAACACTGAAGCTTTCTTT.